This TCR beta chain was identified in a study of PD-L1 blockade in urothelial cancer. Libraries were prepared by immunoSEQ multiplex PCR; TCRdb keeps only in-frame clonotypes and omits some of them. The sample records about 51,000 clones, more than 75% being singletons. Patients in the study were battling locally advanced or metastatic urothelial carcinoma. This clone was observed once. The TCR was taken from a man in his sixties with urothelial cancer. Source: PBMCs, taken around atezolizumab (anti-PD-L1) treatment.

The CDR3 DNA reads as TGTGCCAGCAGTCCCAGCGGTTCTGATAAGTTCTTC. Translating it yields CASSPSGSDKFF. The rearrangement links TRBV13 to TRBJ2-1, with D tentatively TRBD2 (5 bases). The ends were cut back, 6 bases at V and 14 bases at J, with 17 bases in the middle. Germline V gene lookup returns CDR1 PRHDT and CDR2 FYEKMQ (reference sequence). The CDR3 is 12 amino acids.